This TCR beta chain comes out of a study of T cells in Graves' hyperthyroidism and ophthalmopathy. Amplified regions were TCR beta CDR3 sequences from RNA transcripts. Using the HTBI primer set, a first-round RT-PCR was run on the TCR CDR3. TCRdb redid the calling of the multiplex PCR reads with MiXCR, one entry per CDR3 protein. The top ten clones hold around 3.3% of a sample with around 600,000 distinct CDR3 sequences, about 16% of them seen once. Diagnoses were established using clinical symptoms, serum thyroxine and TRAb, thyroid ultrasound and orbital computed tomography. After removal of 2 bases from V and 5 bases from J, the junction contained 17 bases not matched to a gene. The V gene's germline CDR1 is SGHAT and CDR2 FQNNGV. This CDR3 region has 18 residues. This clonotype has at least ten counts.

The sequenced material came from blood. The receptor's source is a woman aged 40 to 55 with Graves' ophthalmopathy. The J gene is TRBJ1-1, the V gene TRBV11-2; 7 bases are a match to TRBD1. In DNA form, the CDR3 reads TGTGCCAGCAGCTTATCCCAGGGGGTCACCGGCGTGGATACTGAAGCTTTCTTT. It codes for CASSLSQGVTGVDTEAFF.